These 8 T cell receptor beta chains came from one sample sequenced in a study of blood T cell repertoires in COVID-19. Measured with immunoSEQ multiplex PCR; TCRdb has only the in-frame clones, and not every one. The table lists approximately 100,000 clones, over 75% of them singletons, with 5% to 6.5% in the top ten. Specimen: peripheral blood. Receptors were obtained from a human donor in a cohort sampled during active COVID-19.

The genes are TRBV28 and TRBJ1-4; D may be TRBD1 (5 bases). The V gene lost 5 bases and the J gene lost 7 bases, with 14 bases spanning the gap. This CDR3 has 14 amino acids. The germline V gene has CDR1 MDHEN and CDR2 SYDVKM. Here the CDR3 reads CASSRGGTREKLFF. CDR3 DNA sequence: TGTGCCAGCAGTAGAGGCGGGACCCGTGAAAAACTGTTTTTT.

This chain links TRBV15 with TRBJ1-5; 10 bases fit TRBD1. The CDR3 length is 16 residues. Germline assignment: CDR1 LNHNV and CDR2 YYDKDF (reference sequence). The V segment lost 1 base and the J segment 7 bases; nucleotides outside the gene matches: 7. CDR3 loop: CATSRGADRGTQPQHF. The CDR3 nucleotides read TGTGCCACCAGCAGAGGGGCGGACAGGGGGACCCAGCCCCAGCATTTT.

The gene calls are TRBV9 and TRBJ2-1, with 9 bases aligning to TRBD2. Germline CDR1 reads SGDLS; CDR2 reads YYNGEE. This CDR3 region has 16 residues. Unmatched junction bases numbered 8, after V lost 0 bases and J lost 7 bases. CDR3 region: CASSVGGGRAGNEQFF. As DNA, the CDR3 is TGTGCCAGCAGCGTAGGGGGCGGGAGGGCCGGTAATGAGCAGTTCTTC. Looking up the rest from reference TRBV9 and TRBJ2-1 gives the full variable domain: DSGVTQTPKHLITATGQRVTLRCSPRSGDLSVYWYQQSLDQGLQFLIQYYNGEERAKGNILERFSAQQFPDLHSELNLSSLELGDSALYFCASSVGGGRAGNEQFFGPGTRLTVL.

This chain uses TRBV2 with TRBJ2-5, with 7 bases that match TRBD1. Germline V CDR1 and CDR2: SNHLY, FYNNEI. The CDR3 is 14 residues long. Trimming cost V 2 bases and J 2 bases; bases outside gene matches: 2. The CDR3 loop is CASSENRGQETQYF. The DNA of the CDR3 is TGTGCCAGCAGTGAAAACAGGGGACAAGAGACCCAGTACTTC.

The V call is TRBV7-2, the J call TRBJ2-1, with D maybe TRBD2 (5 bases). The V end lost 3 bases, the J end lost 1 base, and 10 bases lay between the germline ends. The CDR3 is 15 residues long. CDR1 and CDR2 (germline): SGHTA, FQGNSA. The CDR3 protein is CASSFNPGSYNEQFF. As DNA, the CDR3 is TGTGCCAGCAGCTTTAACCCGGGGTCCTACAATGAGCAGTTCTTC.

This clone was seen ten or more times. This sample includes further DNA sequences coding for the same CDR3. The chain carries TRBV7-2 and TRBJ2-4; D is possibly TRBD2 (6 bases). The CDR3 length is 14 residues. Germline V lookup: CDR1 SGHTA, CDR2 FQGNSA. V lost 6 bases to trimming and J lost 6 bases, with 15 bases between them. CDR3 protein: CASSLGPGGNIQYF. DNA of the CDR3: TGTGCCAGCAGTCTTGGCCCCGGGGGAAACATTCAGTACTTC.

The chain is built from TRBV4-3 and TRBJ2-7; the match to TRBD1 covers 7 bases. CDR1 and CDR2 from the germline V gene are LGHNA and YSLEER. V dropped 5 bases and J dropped 5; count of bases not matched to a gene: 9. CDR3 length: 14 amino acids. The CDR3 bases are TGCGCCAGCAGCTACCACAGGGGTACGAACGAGCAGTACTTC. As protein: CASSYHRGTNEQYF.

The chain carries TRBV6-2 or TRBV6-3 and TRBJ2-7; TRBD1 matches at 7 bases. Germline lookup yields CDR1 MNHEY and CDR2 SVGEGT. The junction had 9 bases not matched to a gene; V was cut back by 4 bases and J by 3 bases. This CDR3 contains 15 residues. DNA of the CDR3: TGTGCCAGCAGTTTCAACCGGGACAGCTTCTACGAGCAGTACTTC. Protein sequence: CASSFNRDSFYEQYF.